This T cell receptor (beta chain) was obtained from a study of regulatory T cells in long-lasting Graves disease. At the level of the study: The definition of persistent Graves' disease was over 5 years of antithyroid drugs with positive TSH receptor antibodies. General study points: The study found TRBV28, TRBJ1-2 and TRBJ2-5 favored in persistent disease. Those with persistent disease had in common more public clonotypes (around 2,700) than new patients (around 910).

As to time point: persistent/refractory GD, antithyroid drugs over 5 years with positive TRAb. After RNA was extracted from PBMCs, the TCR library was made from it. Only a few counts were recorded for this clonotype. What it recognizes is unknown. With iRepertoire HTBI primers and Arm-PCR of CDR3 regions, TCR beta libraries were built. From the multiplex PCR reads, TCRdb called clonotypes with MiXCR, one entry per CDR3 protein. The sample comprises some 440,000 distinct CDR3 sequences, roughly 20% of which are singletons, and less than 9% rests with the top ten. The CDR3 totals 16 residues. V lost 1 base and J lost 0, with 10 bases in between. The germline V gene has CDR1 SGHVS and CDR2 FQNEAQ.

The rearrangement links TRBV7-8 to TRBJ1-3; D is undetermined. The sequencing here drew on peripheral blood mononuclear cells (PBMCs), taken when the disease was refractory, from a patient treated with antithyroid drugs. The TCR was taken from a female donor with Graves disease. The CDR3 here is CASSLGSRYSGNTIYF. The DNA for the CDR3 is TGTGCCAGCAGCTTAGGCAGCCGGTACTCTGGAAACACCATATATTTT. The full variable domain, its missing parts supplied by reference TRBV7-8 and TRBJ1-3, is GAGVSQSPRYKVAKRGQDVALRCDPISGHVSLFWYQQALGQGPEFLTYFQNEAQLDKSGLPSDRFFAERPEGSVSTLKIQRTQQEDSAVYLCASSLGSRYSGNTIYFGEGSWLTVV.